These 28 T cell receptor beta chains were sequenced from one sample in a study of T-cell memory formation after mild COVID-19. In TCRdb, the 5' RACE reads were re-called with MiXCR into one record per CDR3 protein. The sample records 250,000 to 350,000 distinct CDR3 sequences, approximately 19% being singletons. Material: PBMCs or a T cell subset sorted from them (not recorded which). The receptors originated from a young man who had mild COVID-19 (a few samples of this study predate the infection). Cell type and time point are not known.

CDR3 protein: CASSRYNQPQHF. CDR3 sequence (DNA): TGTGCCAGCAGCCGGTACAATCAGCCCCAGCATTTT. J is TRBJ1-5 and V is TRBV7-2; no reliable D call. The CDR3 extends over 12 amino acids. CDR1 is SGHTA and CDR2 is FQGNSA in the germline V gene. V lost 5 bases and J lost 3, with 5 bases in between. The full variable domain, completed using reference TRBV7-2 and TRBJ1-5, is GAGVSQSPSNKVTEKGKDVELRCDPISGHTALYWYRQSLGQGLEFLIYFQGNSAPDKSGLPSDRFSAERTGGSVSTLTIQRTQQEDSAVYLCASSRYNQPQHFGDGTRLSIL.

This clonotype has at least ten counts. The V and J genes are TRBV15 and TRBJ2-7; 10 bases are a match to TRBD2. V shed 4 bases and J 5 bases; nucleotides not matched to a gene: 2. The CDR3 length is 13 residues. Germline V lookup: CDR1 LNHNV, CDR2 YYDKDF (reference sequence). For the CDR3, the DNA is TGTGCCACCAGCACGGGACTAGCGAACGAGCAGTACTTC. Translation gives CATSTGLANEQYF.

The chain recombines TRBV7-2 with TRBJ2-3; TRBD2 aligns across 7 bases. Germline V lookup: CDR1 SGHTA, CDR2 FQGNSA. The CDR3 loop spans 16 amino acids. V was pared by 1 base and J by 6 bases, with 10 bases of the junction left unmatched. CDR3 region: CASSLERGWGSDTQYF. CDR3 sequence (DNA): TGTGCCAGCAGCTTAGAGCGGGGCTGGGGAAGTGATACGCAGTATTTT. Variable domain in full (rest from reference TRBV7-2 and TRBJ2-3): GAGVSQSPSNKVTEKGKDVELRCDPISGHTALYWYRQSLGQGLEFLIYFQGNSAPDKSGLPSDRFSAERTGGSVSTLTIQRTQQEDSAVYLCASSLERGWGSDTQYFGPGTRLTVL.

In this sample, this clonotype turned up many times. The V call is TRBV7-2, the J call TRBJ2-1; D unclear. V shed 1 base and J shed 9 bases, with 4 bases lying between them. The CDR3 length is 11 residues. CDR1 and CDR2 from the germline V gene are SGHTA and FQGNSA. CDR3 sequence: CASSLVLEQFF. In DNA, the CDR3 is TGTGCCAGCAGCTTAGTTCTTGAGCAGTTCTTC.

The genes are TRBV20-1 and TRBJ1-2; a possible D gene is TRBD1 (5 bases). The CDR3 is 16 amino acids. V was cut by 0 bases and J by 7 bases, with 21 bases left in between. Germline V gene sequence: CDR1 DFQATT, CDR2 SNEGSKA (reference sequence). The CDR3 is CSARDAGTEEARGYTF. As DNA, the CDR3 is TGCAGTGCTAGAGATGCCGGGACGGAAGAGGCCCGTGGCTACACCTTC.

This clonotype was counted ten times or more. V usage is TRBV7-3 and J usage is TRBJ2-1; 9 bases are shared with TRBD2. This CDR3 region has 14 residues. From germline, CDR1 is SGHTA and CDR2 FQGTGA. V dropped 8 bases and J dropped 4; count of bases not matched to a gene: 6. The CDR3 nucleotides read TGTGCCAGCTCTGTCCTAGCGGGGTACAATGAGCAGTTCTTC. Its protein is CASSVLAGYNEQFF.

J is TRBJ1-6 and V is TRBV7-6; tentative D call: TRBD1 (5 bases). This CDR3 is 17 amino acids long. The germline CDR1 and CDR2 sequences are SGHVS and FNYEAQ. The ends were cut back, 6 bases at V and 7 bases at J, with 22 bases in the middle. The CDR3 reads CASSSGILTALNSPLHF. The CDR3 coding sequence is TGTGCCAGCAGTTCAGGGATTCTGACGGCTCTGAATTCACCCCTCCACTTT. Combining the CDR3 with reference TRBV7-6 and TRBJ1-6 gives the whole variable domain GAGVSQSPRYKVTKRGQDVALRCDPISGHVSLYWYRQALGQGPEFLTYFNYEAQQDKSGLPNDRFSAERPEGSISTLTIQRTEQRDSAMYRCASSSGILTALNSPLHFGNGTRLTVT.

This clonotype was detected many times. This chain uses TRBV7-2 with TRBJ2-5; no clear D. This CDR3 region has 13 residues. Trimming stripped 1 base from V and 1 base from J, with 4 bases between. The germline V gene encodes CDR1 SGHTA and CDR2 FQGNSA. CDR3 sequence: CASSLGAQETQYF. The CDR3 nucleotides read TGTGCCAGCAGCTTAGGGGCCCAAGAGACCCAGTACTTC.

This chain links TRBV11-2 with TRBJ2-3, with D tentatively TRBD2 (6 bases). V lost 2 bases and J 1 base, leaving 22 bases between the germline ends. Germline lookup yields CDR1 SGHAT and CDR2 FQNNGV. The CDR3 covers 19 residues. The CDR3 sequence: CASSLRGTGAKMGTDTQYF. DNA of the CDR3: TGTGCCAGCAGCTTAAGAGGGACTGGGGCAAAAATGGGCACAGATACGCAGTATTTT.

V gene TRBV19 combines with J gene TRBJ2-1; 14 nucleotides align to TRBD2. The CDR3 runs 16 residues. V trimming: 6 bases; J trimming: 9 bases; junction bases outside the gene matches: 10. Germline values: CDR1 LNHDA, CDR2 SQIVND (reference sequence). In nucleotides, the CDR3 is TGTGCCAGTAGAGCCCGACTAGCGGGGGGGCAGACTGAGCAGTTCTTC. Translating gives CASRARLAGGQTEQFF.

The V gene is TRBV6-2 or TRBV6-3, the J gene TRBJ2-1; D is possibly TRBD1 or TRBD2 (6 bases each). Germline-derived CDR1 and CDR2 are MNHEY and SVGEGT. CDR3 length: 14 residues. Trimming removed 7 bases at V and 6 bases at J, with 16 bases between. This chain's CDR3 is CASMDGGGVNEQFF. The CDR3 DNA is TGTGCCAGCATGGACGGGGGCGGAGTCAATGAGCAGTTCTTC.

The chain links TRBV25-1 to TRBJ2-1; TRBD2 is a possible D gene (5 bases). CDR3 length: 14 amino acids. The germline CDR1 and CDR2 sequences are MGHDK and SYGVNS. Trimming took off 3 bases at V and 4 bases at J, with 10 bases between the two ends. The CDR3 nucleotides read TGTGCCAGCAGTGACGGACTGGCTTACAATGAGCAGTTCTTC. This codes for CASSDGLAYNEQFF.

The sample holds a few counts of this clonotype. The V and J genes are TRBV6-2 or TRBV6-3 and TRBJ2-7; 8 bases are a match to TRBD2. The germline gives CDR1 MNHEY, CDR2 SVGEGT. V shed 6 bases, J shed 0 bases, and the junction held 7 bases outside the gene matches. This CDR3 has 15 residues. CDR3 protein: CASRVGLGSSYEQYF. Here the CDR3 DNA reads TGTGCCAGCAGAGTGGGACTAGGCAGCTCCTACGAGCAGTACTTC.

V gene TRBV7-2 combines with J gene TRBJ1-2; 7 bases map to TRBD1. The CDR3 loop spans 14 amino acids. Germline-derived CDR1 and CDR2 are SGHTA and FQGNSA. Unmatched junction bases numbered 3, after V lost 3 bases and J lost 2 bases. In DNA form, the CDR3 reads TGTGCCAGCAGCTTGGGACAGCGAAACTATGGCTACACCTTC. Protein sequence: CASSLGQRNYGYTF.

This clonotype came up a few times. V gene TRBV7-9 combines with J gene TRBJ1-5; the D is unclear. V gave up 0 bases and J gave up 9 bases, with 12 bases separating them. Germline lookup yields CDR1 SEHNR and CDR2 FQNEAQ (reference sequence). The CDR3 is 14 amino acids. This CDR3 is CASSLAGRKAPQHF. The CDR3 DNA follows: TGTGCCAGCAGCTTAGCAGGGAGAAAAGCGCCCCAGCATTTT.

CDR3 sequence reads: CAISGGQGGNQPQHF. The CDR3 DNA is TGTGCCATTTCAGGGGGTCAAGGGGGCAATCAGCCCCAGCATTTT. The genes are TRBV10-3 and TRBJ1-5, with 7 bases fitting TRBD1. CDR3 length equals 15 residues. J lost 2 bases, V lost 9 bases, and 10 bases had no gene match. CDR1 is ENHRY, CDR2 SYGVKD, per germline.

In this sample, this clonotype turned up a few times. V and J are TRBV14 and TRBJ2-5; 9 positions agree with TRBD1. CDR3 length: 15 residues. The germline V gene has CDR1 SGHDN and CDR2 FVKESK. The V and J ends lost 4 bases and 5 bases, in that order; junction bases with no gene match: 8. CDR3 in DNA: TGTGCCAGCAGCCGAATAACAGGGGGCGCGGAGACCCAGTACTTC. This sequence encodes CASSRITGGAETQYF. The whole variable domain, filled in from reference TRBV14 and TRBJ2-5, reads EAGVTQFPSHSVIEKGQTVTLRCDPISGHDNLYWYRRVMGKEIKFLLHFVKESKQDESGMPNNRFLAERTGGTYSTLKVQPAELEDSGVYFCASSRITGGAETQYFGPGTRLLVL.

The rearrangement links TRBV6-2 or TRBV6-3 to TRBJ2-1; D uncertain. V gave up 2 bases and J gave up 5 bases, with 7 bases separating them. This CDR3 has 13 residues. From germline, CDR1 is MNHEY and CDR2 SVGEGT. In nucleotides, the CDR3 is TGTGCCAGCAGTTACGGCAGGCACAATGAGCAGTTCTTC. Translating gives CASSYGRHNEQFF.

This clonotype was counted only a few times. V is TRBV20-1 and J is TRBJ1-4; TRBD1 is a possible D gene (6 bases). The CDR3 consists of 14 residues. CDR1 DFQATT and CDR2 SNEGSKA come from the germline V gene (reference sequence). Between the trimmed V and J ends, which lost 4 bases and 8 bases, there was a span of 17 bases. Here the CDR3 reads CSAILPGVYEKLFF. In DNA, the CDR3 is TGCAGTGCTATCCTCCCAGGGGTTTACGAAAAACTGTTTTTT.

V is TRBV4-2 and J is TRBJ1-2; a weak D match, TRBD1 (6 bases). V shed 0 bases and J shed 4 bases, with 15 bases lying between them. The CDR3 is 16 amino acids. CDR1 LGHNA and CDR2 YNFKEQ come from the germline V gene. The CDR3 DNA reads TGTGCCAGCAGCCAAGAGTCACAGGGAGGGATCTATGGCTACACCTTC. It codes for CASSQESQGGIYGYTF.

The sample holds a few counts of this clonotype. In DNA, the CDR3 is TGCAGTGCTAGAGATCTGGCTAGCGGGGAAGAGACCCAGTACTTC. Translation: CSARDLASGEETQYF. V is TRBV20-1 and J is TRBJ2-5; 9 nucleotides align to TRBD2. The junction had 5 bases not matched to a gene; V was cut back by 0 bases and J by 3 bases. The germline gives CDR1 DFQATT, CDR2 SNEGSKA (reference sequence). The CDR3 is 15 residues long.

The chain carries TRBV5-6 and TRBJ2-1; 7 bases match TRBD1. The CDR3 sequence is 15 residues long. The germline V gene has CDR1 SGHDT and CDR2 YYEEEE. The V and J ends lost 1 base and 4 bases, in that order; junction bases with no gene match: 5. CDR3 protein: CASSLTGVGYNEQFF. The DNA of the CDR3 is TGTGCCAGCAGCTTGACAGGGGTTGGATACAATGAGCAGTTCTTC. The full variable domain, completed using reference TRBV5-6 and TRBJ2-1, is DAGVTQSPTHLIKTRGQQVTLRCSPKSGHDTVSWYQQALGQGPQFIFQYYEEEERQRGNFPDRFSGHQFPNYSSELNVNALLLGDSALYLCASSLTGVGYNEQFFGPGTRLTVL.

This clonotype has a handful of counts. This chain links TRBV29-1 with TRBJ1-6, with 8 nucleotides matching TRBD1. The CDR3 spans 13 residues. Trimming removed 5 bases from V and 6 bases from J; junction bases left unmatched: 3. The germline V gene has CDR1 SQVTM and CDR2 ANQGSEA. CDR3 DNA sequence: TGCAGCGTTTCGGACAGGGTTAATTCACCCCTCCACTTT. This gives the protein CSVSDRVNSPLHF.

The chain combines TRBV3-1 with TRBJ2-3, with 11 positions matching TRBD2. The CDR3 loop spans 14 amino acids. J was trimmed by 6 bases and V by 4 bases; bases with no gene match: 3. Germline-derived CDR1 and CDR2 are LGHDT and YNNKEL (reference sequence). For the CDR3, the DNA is TGTGCCAGCAGCCTCCGGACTAGCGGGGATACGCAGTATTTT. The encoded protein is CASSLRTSGDTQYF.

V is TRBV3-1 and J is TRBJ2-1; D remains ambiguous. V lost 4 bases and J lost 6, with 7 bases in between. Germline V gene sequence: CDR1 LGHDT, CDR2 YNNKEL (reference sequence). CDR3 length: 12 residues. CDR3 DNA: TGTGCCAGCAGCCCCCTGCCCAATGAGCAGTTCTTC. Translation gives CASSPLPNEQFF.

In this sample, this clonotype turned up a few times. V and J are TRBV28 and TRBJ2-1; 12 nucleotides align to TRBD2. This CDR3 has 16 amino acids. The V segment lost 4 bases and the J segment 7 bases; nucleotides outside the gene matches: 8. Germline V gene data show CDR1 as MDHEN and CDR2 as SYDVKM. For the CDR3, the DNA is TGTGCCAGCAGTTCTGCCGGACTAGCGGGGCGGAATGAGCAGTTCTTC. Protein sequence: CASSSAGLAGRNEQFF.

This clonotype came up a few times. The gene calls are TRBV12-3 or TRBV12-4 and TRBJ1-6; 10 nucleotides agree with TRBD1. CDR3 length: 16 residues. The ends lost 7 bases at V and 7 bases at J; junction bases unmatched: 10. The chain's CDR3 is CASTLGEGQGNSPLHF. The DNA of the CDR3 is TGTGCCAGCACCCTCGGGGAGGGACAGGGGAATTCACCCCTCCACTTT.

V usage is TRBV15 and J usage is TRBJ1-1, with 8 bases matching TRBD1. CDR1 and CDR2 (germline): LNHNV, YYDKDF (reference sequence). Trimming cost V 4 bases and J 4 bases; bases outside gene matches: 5. This CDR3 region has 14 residues. Here the CDR3 reads CATSINRGGTEAFF. In nucleotides, the CDR3 is TGTGCCACCAGCATTAACAGGGGGGGCACTGAAGCTTTCTTT.